The clone carrying this T cell receptor (beta chain) was counted ten times or more. Its antigen is not identified. The data are from a study of response to subunit inactivated influenza vaccine. Study-level findings and limits: Only a handful of new T cells, the authors suggested, are recruited with each seasonal influenza vaccination.

TCRdb re-derived calls from the RT-PCR reads in MiXCR, one entry per CDR3 protein. The table includes fewer than 650,000 distinct CDR3 sequences, 10% to 15% detected once. J lost 1 base, V lost 0 bases, and 7 bases had no gene match. CDR1 SGHDT and CDR2 YYEEEE come from the germline V gene. The CDR3 has 17 amino acids. The TCR comes from a man aged 45 to 65 who received an inactivated influenza vaccine. The gene calls are TRBV5-6 and TRBJ2-1, with 7 bases fitting TRBD1. The sequencing here drew on PBMCs from blood, taken more than 35 days after vaccination. CDR3 residues: CASSLGAGTDSYNEQFF. In nucleotides, the CDR3 is TGTGCCAGCAGCTTGGGGGCCGGGACAGATTCCTACAATGAGCAGTTCTTC.